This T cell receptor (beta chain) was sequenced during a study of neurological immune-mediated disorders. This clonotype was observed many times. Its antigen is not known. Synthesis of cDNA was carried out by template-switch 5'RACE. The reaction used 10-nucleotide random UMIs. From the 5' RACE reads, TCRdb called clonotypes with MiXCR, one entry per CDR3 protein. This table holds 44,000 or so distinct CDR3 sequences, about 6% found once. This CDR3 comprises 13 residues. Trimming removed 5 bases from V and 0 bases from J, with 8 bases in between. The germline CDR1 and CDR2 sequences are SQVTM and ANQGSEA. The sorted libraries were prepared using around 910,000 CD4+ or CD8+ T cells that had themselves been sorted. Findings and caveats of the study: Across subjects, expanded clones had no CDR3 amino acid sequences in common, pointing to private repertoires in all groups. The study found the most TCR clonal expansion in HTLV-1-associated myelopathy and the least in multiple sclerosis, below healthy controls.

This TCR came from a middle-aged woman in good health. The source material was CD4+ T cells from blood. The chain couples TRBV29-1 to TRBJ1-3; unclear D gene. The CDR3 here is CSVHLSSGNTIYF. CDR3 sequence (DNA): TGCAGCGTTCACCTCAGCTCTGGAAACACCATATATTTT.